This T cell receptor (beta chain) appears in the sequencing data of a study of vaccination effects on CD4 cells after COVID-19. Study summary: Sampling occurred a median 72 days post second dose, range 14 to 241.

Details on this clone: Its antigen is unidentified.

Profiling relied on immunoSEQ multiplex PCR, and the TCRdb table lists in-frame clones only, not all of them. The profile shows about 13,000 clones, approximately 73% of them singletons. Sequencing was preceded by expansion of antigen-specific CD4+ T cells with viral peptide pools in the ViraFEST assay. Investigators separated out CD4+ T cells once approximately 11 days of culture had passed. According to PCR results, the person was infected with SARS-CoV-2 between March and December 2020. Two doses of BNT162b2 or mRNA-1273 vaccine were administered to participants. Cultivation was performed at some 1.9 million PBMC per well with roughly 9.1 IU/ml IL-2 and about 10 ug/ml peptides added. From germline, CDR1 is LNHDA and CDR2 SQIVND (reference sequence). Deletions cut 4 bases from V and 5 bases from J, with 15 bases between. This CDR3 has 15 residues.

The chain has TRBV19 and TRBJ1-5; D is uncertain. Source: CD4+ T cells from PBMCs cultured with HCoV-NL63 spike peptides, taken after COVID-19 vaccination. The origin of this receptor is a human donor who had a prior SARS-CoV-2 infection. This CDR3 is CASSNPIQGHQPQHF. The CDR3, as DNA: TGTGCCAGTAGTAACCCTATACAAGGTCATCAGCCCCAGCATTTT.